Following are 26 T cell receptor beta chains from one sample sequenced in a study of regulatory and conventional T cells in RAG deficiency (dated by TCRdb to 2016 to 2017). The library was obtained by the immunoSEQ multiplex PCR assay. The clones in this table, taken by TCRdb from immuneACCESS, are in-frame only. Not every clone is retained; where verified, under half of the shortfall comes from an unresolved V gene, and the cause of the rest is unknown. This sample has some 23,000 clones in its table, and approximately 93% of those were observed once. Approximately 0.67% of the sample is in the top ten clones. Before genomic DNA was extracted, conventional CD4+ T cells were isolated from blood as CD25-low CD127-high cells. These data are also associated with another study on regulatory T cells. Per that second paper: In the multiplex PCR, 52 forward TRBV primers and 13 reverse TRBJ primers were used, and assay-based and computational corrections were applied for amplification bias.

Sequenced input: CD4+ T cells sorted from blood. These receptors originate from a human donor in good health.

The gene calls are TRBV25-1 and TRBJ1-6, with 9 bases matching TRBD1. CDR1 and CDR2 (germline): MGHDK, SYGVNS. The CDR3 spans 15 residues. Trimming at V came to 4 bases and at J to 6 bases, leaving 4 bases not matched to a gene. CDR3 nucleotides: TGTGCCAGCAGTGGAGGACAGGGGACTAATTCACCCCTCCACTTT. Translating it yields CASSGGQGTNSPLHF.

The chain recombines TRBV7-8 with TRBJ2-3; the match to TRBD1 covers 8 bases. V lost 5 bases to trimming and J lost 4 bases; unmatched junction nucleotides: 11. Germline V gives CDR1 SGHVS, CDR2 FQNEAQ. This CDR3 has 16 residues. The CDR3 sequence: CASSTGPGGVADTQYF. CDR3 sequence (DNA): TGTGCCAGCAGCACCGGTCCAGGGGGCGTCGCAGATACGCAGTATTTT.

This clone appeared a few times. The J gene is TRBJ1-1, the V gene TRBV6-1; 7 nucleotides line up with TRBD1. Germline V gene lookup returns CDR1 MNHNS and CDR2 SASEGT. V was clipped by 10 bases and J by 3 bases; unmatched bases: 8. This CDR3 is built from 13 residues. The CDR3 sequence: CATQVTGDTEAFF. The CDR3 coding sequence is TGTGCCACCCAAGTCACAGGGGACACTGAAGCTTTCTTT.

This clone was detected only once. This chain connects TRBV2 to TRBJ1-6; 8 bases match TRBD1. With V trimmed by 7 bases and J by 9 bases, 14 bases remained unmatched. There are 16 residues in the CDR3. Germline CDR1 is SNHLY and CDR2 is FYNNEI. In DNA, the CDR3 is TGTGCCAGCACCAGAGATCAGGGGGCTTTTACTTCACCCCTCCACTTT. Protein product: CASTRDQGAFTSPLHF.

This sequence joins TRBV18 and TRBJ1-1; TRBD1 aligns across 7 bases. CDR1 KGHSH and CDR2 LQKENI come from the germline V gene. The V and J ends lost 1 base and 5 bases, in that order; junction bases with no gene match: 4. The CDR3 has 14 amino acids. This chain's CDR3 is CASSPQGALTEAFF. Here the CDR3 DNA reads TGTGCCAGCTCACCACAGGGGGCGCTTACTGAAGCTTTCTTT.

V gene TRBV19 combines with J gene TRBJ1-2; TRBD1 agrees at 7 bases. With 6 bases clipped from V and 4 bases from J, the junction kept 11 bases outside the gene matches. Per the germline V gene, CDR1 is LNHDA and CDR2 is SQIVND (reference sequence). CDR3 size: 15 residues. The CDR3 sequence: CASSDPRQGGYGYTF. The DNA for the CDR3 is TGTGCCAGTAGCGACCCAAGACAGGGAGGCTATGGCTACACCTTC.

The chain has TRBV7-9 and TRBJ2-7, with 7 bases identical to TRBD2. Germline trimming cut 7 bases from V and 1 base from J; bases unmatched to any gene: 10. The CDR3 is 15 residues long. Germline CDR1 is SEHNR and CDR2 is FQNEAQ (reference sequence). The DNA of the CDR3 is TGTGCCAGCACCCCTCCTTTGGGGGGGTCCTACGAGCAGTACTTC. Translating gives CASTPPLGGSYEQYF.

The chain carries TRBV5-1 and TRBJ2-5, with 8 bases aligning to TRBD1. Germline lookup yields CDR1 SGHRS and CDR2 YFSETQ. The CDR3 sequence is 15 residues long. V was clipped by 0 bases and J by 4 bases; unmatched bases: 5. In nucleotides, the CDR3 is TGCGCCAGCAGCTTGGGACAGGGGTATTTAGAGACCCAGTACTTC. Translating it yields CASSLGQGYLETQYF.

This clone was seen once. This chain connects TRBV11-2 to TRBJ2-7; the D is unclear. The V end was cut by 1 base, the J end by 9 bases, with 10 bases between. CDR1 is SGHAT and CDR2 is FQNNGV in the germline V gene. This CDR3 contains 12 residues. The CDR3 DNA reads as TGTGCCAGCAGCTTAGGCGGTGATACGCAGTACTTC. Translation gives CASSLGGDTQYF.

This chain links TRBV5-1 with TRBJ2-5, with D possibly TRBD2 on 5 matching bases. Looked up from germline, CDR1 is SGHRS and CDR2 is YFSETQ. The CDR3 contains 16 residues. V lost 4 bases and J lost 2, with 18 bases in between. The CDR3 sequence is CASSTSSEGAQETQYF. For the CDR3, the DNA is TGCGCCAGCAGCACTTCGTCCGAGGGAGCACAAGAGACCCAGTACTTC.

This chain connects TRBV5-1 to TRBJ2-5, with D uncertain. Germline V gene sequence: CDR1 SGHRS, CDR2 YFSETQ. Trimming removed 2 bases at V and 4 bases at J, with 9 bases between. This CDR3 has 13 residues. The CDR3, as DNA: TGCGCCAGCAGCTTTACACCTACAGAGACCCAGTACTTC. Protein product: CASSFTPTETQYF.

In the case of this clone: One end of the junction varies from germline; a read error may be responsible. J is TRBJ1-5 and V is TRBV5-1; 7 bases agree with TRBD1. This CDR3 is built from 17 residues. Germline V gene lookup returns CDR1 SGHRS and CDR2 YFSETQ. The CDR3 nucleotides are TGCGCCAGCAGTTTGGGGGTGGGCCAGGGGGGCAATCAGCCCCAGCATTTT. Its translation is CASSLGVGQGGNQPQHF.

The chain recombines TRBV15 with TRBJ1-1; D unresolved. The V gene's germline CDR1 is LNHNV and CDR2 YYDKDF (reference sequence). V was pared by 0 bases and J by 11 bases, with 10 bases between. CDR3 length equals 12 residues. CDR3 residues: CATSRDWAGAFF. CDR3 sequence (DNA): TGTGCCACCAGCAGAGATTGGGCGGGGGCTTTCTTT.

CDR3 loop: CASSTNRVGNQPQHF. For the CDR3, the DNA is TGTGCCAGCAGTACTAACAGGGTTGGTAATCAGCCCCAGCATTTT. The rearrangement uses TRBV6-5 and TRBJ1-5, with D tentatively TRBD1 (6 bases). V shed 5 bases and J shed 4 bases, with 15 bases lying between them. This CDR3 contains 15 residues. Per the germline V gene, CDR1 is MNHEY and CDR2 is SVGAGI.

The chain recombines TRBV4-2 with TRBJ1-2; 10 bases agree with TRBD1. The CDR3 is 16 amino acids. The germline V gene encodes CDR1 LGHNA and CDR2 YNFKEQ. With 1 base clipped from V and 7 bases from J, the junction kept 9 bases outside the gene matches. As DNA, the CDR3 is TGTGCCAGCAGCCAAGCGTTGGGACAGGGGTTTCGTGGCTACACCTTC. Its translation is CASSQALGQGFRGYTF.

The gene calls are TRBV19 and TRBJ2-7, with D perhaps matching TRBD2 (6 bases). This CDR3 comprises 15 residues. Trimming stripped 7 bases from V and 3 bases from J, with 19 bases between. The germline CDR1 and CDR2 sequences are LNHDA and SQIVND (reference sequence). The CDR3 sequence: CASTPRTGESYEQYF. Here the CDR3 DNA reads TGTGCCAGTACGCCCAGGACGGGGGAAAGCTACGAGCAGTACTTC.

This chain uses TRBV7-6 with TRBJ2-3; TRBD1 matches 9 bases. V shed 3 bases and J 6 bases; nucleotides not matched to a gene: 1. The CDR3 contains 13 residues. The germline gives CDR1 SGHVS, CDR2 FNYEAQ. The CDR3 protein is CASSFDRGDTQYF. The CDR3 DNA sequence: TGTGCCAGCAGCTTTGACAGGGGGGATACGCAGTATTTT.

The chain links TRBV5-6 to TRBJ1-3, with D maybe TRBD1 (5 bases). The germline V gene has CDR1 SGHDT and CDR2 YYEEEE. The CDR3 consists of 17 residues. V dropped 0 bases and J dropped 0 bases, with 13 bases sitting between them. CDR3 sequence: CASSLVGTELSGNTIYF. The CDR3 DNA is TGTGCCAGCAGCTTGGTGGGGACGGAACTCTCTGGAAACACCATATATTTT.

The J gene is TRBJ1-1, the V gene TRBV7-6, with D perhaps matching TRBD1 (5 bases). The length of the CDR3 is 15 residues. Germline V gene data show CDR1 as SGHVS and CDR2 as FNYEAQ. V shed 5 bases and J shed 4 bases, with 17 bases lying between them. This chain's CDR3 is CASSPRTGGSTEAFF. The DNA for the CDR3 is TGTGCCAGCAGCCCTCGGACGGGGGGGAGCACTGAAGCTTTCTTT.

The chain links TRBV6-5 to TRBJ1-1, with D perhaps matching TRBD1 (5 bases). V was pared by 7 bases and J by 5 bases, with 14 bases between. In germline, CDR1 is MNHEY, CDR2 SVGAGI. This CDR3 spans 13 amino acids. The CDR3 DNA sequence: TGTGCCAGCACATTGGCAGGGCGGACTGAAGCTTTCTTT. Translated: CASTLAGRTEAFF.

This chain connects TRBV10-3 to TRBJ2-7, with TRBD2 matching over 10 bases. Germline V gives CDR1 ENHRY, CDR2 SYGVKD. V lost 2 bases and J lost 0; bases outside the gene matches: 13. The length of the CDR3 is 19 residues. DNA for the CDR3: TGTGCCATCAGTGAGCTGAAGCGGGGGGGCCAAGTCGACTCCTACGAGCAGTACTTC. Its protein product is CAISELKRGGQVDSYEQYF.

V usage is TRBV5-1 and J usage is TRBJ2-5, with 7 bases fitting TRBD2. This CDR3 spans 15 amino acids. With V trimmed by 4 bases and J by 2 bases, 8 bases remained unmatched. The germline V gene has CDR1 SGHRS and CDR2 YFSETQ. In nucleotides, the CDR3 is TGCGCCAGCAGCCCCGCCTCTAGCGGTCAAGAGACCCAGTACTTC. It codes for CASSPASSGQETQYF.

The chain employs TRBV5-4 and TRBJ2-1; possible D gene TRBD2, 6 bases. Germline lookup yields CDR1 SGHNT and CDR2 YYREEE (reference sequence). Trimming stripped 4 bases from V and 5 bases from J, with 13 bases between. This CDR3 is built from 14 residues. CDR3 region: CASSPGTVDNEQFF. DNA for the CDR3: TGTGCCAGCAGCCCCGGGACTGTTGACAATGAGCAGTTCTTC.

The J gene is TRBJ1-2, the V gene TRBV10-3; D not resolved. CDR1 and CDR2 from the germline V gene are ENHRY and SYGVKD. Trimming took off 6 bases at V and 3 bases at J, with 14 bases between the two ends. The CDR3 has 14 residues. The CDR3 bases are TGTGCCATCAGCGCCGACGGAGACTACTATGGCTACACCTTC. It specifies CAISADGDYYGYTF.

This clone appeared once. The rearrangement links TRBV14 to TRBJ2-3; D is ambiguous. Germline loops: CDR1 SGHDN, CDR2 FVKESK. The CDR3 consists of 18 residues. V lost 4 bases to trimming and J lost 8 bases, with 28 bases between them. CDR3: CASSRTRLYPLGLRTQYF. Here the CDR3 DNA reads TGTGCCAGCAGCCGCACGAGGTTGTATCCGCTCGGGTTGCGTACGCAGTATTTT.

V gene TRBV19 combines with J gene TRBJ1-3; D is undetermined. The V gene's germline CDR1 is LNHDA and CDR2 SQIVND (reference sequence). The CDR3 is made up of 15 amino acids. The germline V and J ends were trimmed by 4 bases and 2 bases, with 12 bases remaining between them. CDR3 loop: CASSSGHRTGNTIYF. CDR3 nucleotides: TGTGCCAGTAGTAGTGGCCACAGAACTGGAAACACCATATATTTT.